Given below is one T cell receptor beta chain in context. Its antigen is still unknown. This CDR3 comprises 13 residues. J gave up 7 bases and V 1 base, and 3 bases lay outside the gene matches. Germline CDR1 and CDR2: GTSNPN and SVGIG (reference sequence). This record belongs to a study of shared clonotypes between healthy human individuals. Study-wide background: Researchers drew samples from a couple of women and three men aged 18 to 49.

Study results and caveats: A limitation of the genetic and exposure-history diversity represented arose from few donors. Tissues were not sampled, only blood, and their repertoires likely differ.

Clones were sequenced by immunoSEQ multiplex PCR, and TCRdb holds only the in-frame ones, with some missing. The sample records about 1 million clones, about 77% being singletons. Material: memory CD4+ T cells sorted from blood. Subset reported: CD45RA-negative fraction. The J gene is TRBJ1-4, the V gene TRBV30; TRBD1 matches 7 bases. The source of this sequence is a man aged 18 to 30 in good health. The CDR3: CAWSDRGGEKLFF. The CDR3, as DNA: TGTGCCTGGAGTGACAGGGGTGGTGAAAAACTGTTTTTT.